The clone carrying this T cell receptor (beta chain) was seen only once. The antigen is not known. This sample is part of a study of T cell responses to AZD1222 COVID-19 vaccine. Study background: Both about-4-week and about-12-week second-dose recipients were combined.

TCRdb keeps only in-frame clones here, not all; method: immunoSEQ multiplex PCR. The table shows roughly 200,000 clones, with about 90% occurring only once. CDR3 length: 15 residues. Germline CDR1 is LGHNA and CDR2 is YNFKEQ. V shed 1 base, J shed 0 bases, and the junction held 1 base outside the gene matches. Study conclusions and caveats: No repertoire was sampled before or during the peak T cell response, only after it.

This receptor was taken from an adult in good health. The chain is built from TRBV4-2 and TRBJ2-3; 7 bases are shared with TRBD2. This material consisted of peripheral blood, taken on day 0 of AZD1222 vaccination. The CDR3 DNA reads as TGTGCCAGCAGCCAAGGGGGGGGAAGCACAGATACGCAGTATTTT. This translates into CASSQGGGSTDTQYF.